These 10 T cell receptor beta chains were sequenced from one sample in a study of blood T cells in healthy people across ages. Alongside a J-beta primer mix, a sample-barcoded 5' primer served in a second PCR lasting roughly 7 to 11 cycles. MiXCR was run by TCRdb on the 5' RACE reads, yielding one entry per CDR3 protein. The repertoire has around 790,000 distinct CDR3 sequences, around two fifths of them found once; the top ten carry 15% to 25%. Sequencing was performed on blood. The receptors were gathered from a man aged 60-69 years in good health.

The rearrangement uses TRBV20-1 and TRBJ2-1; 10 positions agree with TRBD1. Germline trimming cut 4 bases from V and 9 bases from J; bases unmatched to any gene: 6. CDR1 is DFQATT, CDR2 SNEGSKA, per germline (reference sequence). This CDR3 has 13 amino acids. As DNA, the CDR3 is TGCAGTGCTACAAAGACAGGGGGCTTTGAGCAGTTCTTC. This encodes CSATKTGGFEQFF.

The chain has TRBV10-3 and TRBJ2-3; D is undetermined. Germline V gene data show CDR1 as ENHRY and CDR2 as SYGVKD. Trimming shortened V by 0 bases and J by 2 bases, and 9 bases separated the two germline ends. The CDR3 is 15 amino acids. CDR3 in amino acids: CAISESLTVTDTQYF. The CDR3, as DNA: TGTGCCATCAGTGAGTCCCTGACTGTCACAGATACGCAGTATTTT.

The chain couples TRBV5-4 to TRBJ1-6; D possibly corresponds to TRBD1 (6 bases). The germline V gene has CDR1 SGHNT and CDR2 YYREEE (reference sequence). Trimming took off 0 bases at V and 6 bases at J, with 16 bases between the two ends. This CDR3 is built from 17 residues. CDR3 in DNA: TGTGCCAGCAGCTTGGGAGGGGGGAATAGGCTTAATTCACCCCTCCACTTT. This sequence encodes CASSLGGGNRLNSPLHF.

The chain employs TRBV6-5 and TRBJ1-2, with D possibly matching TRBD1 (5 bases). V dropped 5 bases and J dropped 4 bases, with 14 bases sitting between them. The CDR3 loop spans 14 amino acids. From germline, CDR1 is MNHEY and CDR2 SVGAGI. The CDR3: CASSASGGGYGYTF. The CDR3 coding sequence is TGTGCCAGCAGTGCTAGTGGGGGGGGCTATGGCTACACCTTC.

CDR3 sequence reads: CAISGHGTEAFF. Here the CDR3 DNA reads TGTGCCATCAGTGGACACGGTACTGAAGCTTTCTTT. The rearrangement joins TRBV10-3 to TRBJ1-1, with D unclear. The CDR3 spans 12 residues. Germline-derived CDR1 and CDR2 are ENHRY and SYGVKD. Trimming left V 4 bases short and J 5 bases short, with 8 bases between.

This clonotype turned up a few times. The chain recombines TRBV11-3 with TRBJ2-2; D unresolved. The germline V gene has CDR1 SGHNT and CDR2 YENEEA. The CDR3 spans 13 residues. V lost 0 bases and J 8 bases, leaving 7 bases between the germline ends. CDR3 sequence: CASSLDPRGELFF. As DNA, the CDR3 is TGTGCCAGCAGCTTAGATCCCCGGGGGGAGCTGTTTTTT.

In this sample, this clonotype turned up a few times. The V and J genes are TRBV11-3 and TRBJ2-7; 9 nucleotides align to TRBD1. CDR1 and CDR2 (germline): SGHNT, YENEEA. This CDR3 spans 16 amino acids. Trimming took 5 bases from V and 2 from J; bases not matched to a gene: 10. CDR3 coding DNA: TGTGCCAGCAGCCTCAGAGGACAGGGGAGCACCTACGAGCAGTACTTC. It codes for CASSLRGQGSTYEQYF.

V and J are TRBV4-3 and TRBJ2-2, with D possibly being TRBD1 or TRBD2 (5 bases each). Germline V gene lookup returns CDR1 LGHNA and CDR2 YSLEER. V was trimmed by 0 bases and J by 1 base, leaving 15 bases between them. The CDR3 totals 18 residues. The CDR3 here is CASSQDLRGPLNTGELFF. The CDR3 DNA reads TGCGCCAGCAGCCAAGATCTCCGGGGACCCTTGAACACCGGGGAGCTGTTTTTT.

The sample holds a few counts of this clonotype. The V and J genes are TRBV20-1 and TRBJ1-2, with D perhaps TRBD1 (5 bases). Germline V CDR1 and CDR2: DFQATT, SNEGSKA (reference sequence). This CDR3 comprises 12 residues. V dropped 0 bases and J dropped 8 bases, with 10 bases sitting between them. CDR3 DNA sequence: TGCAGTGCTAGAGATCTGGGGGTCGGCTACACCTTC. Translation gives CSARDLGVGYTF.

The rearrangement joins TRBV6-1 to TRBJ2-3, with 8 nucleotides matching TRBD2. Per the germline V gene, CDR1 is MNHNS and CDR2 is SASEGT. The CDR3 extends over 15 amino acids. The J segment lost 6 bases and the V segment lost 1 base, leaving 6 bases of the junction unmatched. CDR3 nucleotide sequence: TGTGCCAGCAGTGAAGAGACGGGGGGGGAGGATACGCAGTATTTT. Protein sequence: CASSEETGGEDTQYF.